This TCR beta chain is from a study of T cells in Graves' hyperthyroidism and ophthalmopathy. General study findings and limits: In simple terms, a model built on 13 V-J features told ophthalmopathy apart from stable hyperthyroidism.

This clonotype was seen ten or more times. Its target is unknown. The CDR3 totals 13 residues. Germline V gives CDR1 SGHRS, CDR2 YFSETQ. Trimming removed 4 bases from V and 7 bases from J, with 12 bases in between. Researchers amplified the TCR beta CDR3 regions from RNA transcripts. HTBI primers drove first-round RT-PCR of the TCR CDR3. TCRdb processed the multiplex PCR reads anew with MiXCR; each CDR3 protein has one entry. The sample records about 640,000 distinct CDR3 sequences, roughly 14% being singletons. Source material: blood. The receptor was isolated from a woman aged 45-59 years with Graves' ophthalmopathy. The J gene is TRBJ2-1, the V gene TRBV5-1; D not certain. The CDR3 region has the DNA TGCGCCAGCAGCGTTGAGGTGGGGAATGAGCAGTTCTTC. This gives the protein CASSVEVGNEQFF.